This T cell receptor (beta chain) emerged from a study of shared clonotypes between healthy human individuals. Assay used: immunoSEQ multiplex PCR; TCRdb lists only in-frame clones, some missing. Among roughly 760,000 clones listed, around 74% were seen once. Germline V gives CDR1 MDHEN, CDR2 SYDVKM. The V gene end was trimmed by 3 bases and the J gene end by 5 bases; junction bases not matched to a gene: 12. The CDR3 consists of 16 residues. Sequenced: memory CD4+ T cells sorted from blood. Documented subset: CD45RA-negative fraction. This TCR came from a woman aged 25-40 years in good health. This sequence joins TRBV28 and TRBJ2-7; 8 bases are shared with TRBD1. This chain's CDR3 is CASSLGFLTGAHEQYF. CDR3 nucleotides: TGTGCCAGCAGTTTGGGCTTCCTGACAGGGGCCCACGAGCAGTACTTC.